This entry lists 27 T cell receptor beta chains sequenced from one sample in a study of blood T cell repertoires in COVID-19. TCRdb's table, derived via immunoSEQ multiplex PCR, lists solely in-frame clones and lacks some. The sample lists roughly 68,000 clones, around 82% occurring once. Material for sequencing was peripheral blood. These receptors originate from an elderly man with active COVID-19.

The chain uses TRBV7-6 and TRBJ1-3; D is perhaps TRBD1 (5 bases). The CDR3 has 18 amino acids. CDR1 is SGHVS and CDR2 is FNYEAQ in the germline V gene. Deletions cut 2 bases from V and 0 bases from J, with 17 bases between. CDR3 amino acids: CASSLHFDSQYSGNTIYF. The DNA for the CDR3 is TGTGCCAGCAGCTTACATTTTGACAGTCAATACTCTGGAAACACCATATATTTT.

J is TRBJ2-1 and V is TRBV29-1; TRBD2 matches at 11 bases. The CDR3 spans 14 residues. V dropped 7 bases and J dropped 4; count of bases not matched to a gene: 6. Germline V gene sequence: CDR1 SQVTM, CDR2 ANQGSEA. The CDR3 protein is CSAGRTSGYNEQFF. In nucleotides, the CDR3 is TGCAGCGCCGGAAGGACTAGCGGGTACAATGAGCAGTTCTTC.

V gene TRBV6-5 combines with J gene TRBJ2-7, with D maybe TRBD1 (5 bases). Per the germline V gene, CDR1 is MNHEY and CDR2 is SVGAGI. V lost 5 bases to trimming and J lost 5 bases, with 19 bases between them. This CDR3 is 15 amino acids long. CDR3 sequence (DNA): TGTGCCAGCAGTCCAACCCGTCAGGGATTCAACGAGCAGTACTTC. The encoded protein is CASSPTRQGFNEQYF.

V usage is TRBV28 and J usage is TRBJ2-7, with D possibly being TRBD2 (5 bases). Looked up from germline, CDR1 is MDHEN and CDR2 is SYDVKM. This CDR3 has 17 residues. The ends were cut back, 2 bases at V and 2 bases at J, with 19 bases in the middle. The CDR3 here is CASSLRLDYQWTYEQYF. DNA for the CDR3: TGTGCCAGCAGTTTAAGGTTAGACTATCAATGGACCTACGAGCAGTACTTC.

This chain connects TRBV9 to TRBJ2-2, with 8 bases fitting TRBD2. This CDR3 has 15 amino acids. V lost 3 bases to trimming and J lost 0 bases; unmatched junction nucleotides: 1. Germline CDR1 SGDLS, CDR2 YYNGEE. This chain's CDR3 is CASSGRGANTGELFF. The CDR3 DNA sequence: TGTGCCAGCAGCGGGCGGGGGGCGAACACCGGGGAGCTGTTTTTT.

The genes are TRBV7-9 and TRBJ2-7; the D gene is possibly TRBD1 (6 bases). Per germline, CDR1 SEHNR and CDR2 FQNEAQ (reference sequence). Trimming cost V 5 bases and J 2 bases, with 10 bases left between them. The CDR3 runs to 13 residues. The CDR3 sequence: CASSLTGTYEQYF. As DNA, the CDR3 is TGTGCCAGCAGCCTGACAGGTACCTACGAGCAGTACTTC.

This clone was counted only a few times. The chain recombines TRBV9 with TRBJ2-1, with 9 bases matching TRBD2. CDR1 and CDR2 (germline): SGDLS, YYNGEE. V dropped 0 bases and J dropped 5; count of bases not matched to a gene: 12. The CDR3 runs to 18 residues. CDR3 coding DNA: TGTGCCAGCAGCGTAGAAGGGTTTGCGGGAGGGGAAAACAATGAGCAGTTCTTC. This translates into CASSVEGFAGGENNEQFF.

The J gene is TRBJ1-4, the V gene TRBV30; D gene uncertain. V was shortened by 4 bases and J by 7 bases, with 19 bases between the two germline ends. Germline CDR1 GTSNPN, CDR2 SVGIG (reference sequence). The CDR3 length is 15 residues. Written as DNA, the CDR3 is TGTGCCTGGACCCCTCCCACCATACGGGGTGAAAAACTGTTTTTT. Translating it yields CAWTPPTIRGEKLFF.

The CDR3, as DNA: TGTGCCAGCAGCCCGACAACTGGGAATCAGCCCCAGCATTTT. This codes for CASSPTTGNQPQHF. V and J are TRBV5-5 and TRBJ1-5; no definite D call. Per the germline V gene, CDR1 is SGHKS and CDR2 is YYEKEE (reference sequence). This CDR3 region has 14 residues. The V gene lost 4 bases and the J gene lost 4 bases, with 12 bases spanning the gap.

The CDR3 sequence: CAGGDRGAGANVLTF. The DNA of the CDR3 is TGTGCCGGGGGGGACAGGGGCGCCGGGGCCAACGTCCTGACTTTC. The J gene is TRBJ2-6, the V gene TRBV2, with TRBD1 matching 10 bases. V lost 11 bases and J lost 4; bases outside the gene matches: 8. The CDR3 runs 15 residues. Germline V gives CDR1 SNHLY, CDR2 FYNNEI.

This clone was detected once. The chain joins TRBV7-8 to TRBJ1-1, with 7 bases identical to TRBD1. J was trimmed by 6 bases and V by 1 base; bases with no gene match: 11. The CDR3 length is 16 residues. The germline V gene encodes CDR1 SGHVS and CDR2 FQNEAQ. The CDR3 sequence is CASSLVDRDLSAEAFF. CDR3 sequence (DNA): TGTGCCAGCAGCTTAGTAGACAGGGACTTATCCGCTGAAGCTTTCTTT.

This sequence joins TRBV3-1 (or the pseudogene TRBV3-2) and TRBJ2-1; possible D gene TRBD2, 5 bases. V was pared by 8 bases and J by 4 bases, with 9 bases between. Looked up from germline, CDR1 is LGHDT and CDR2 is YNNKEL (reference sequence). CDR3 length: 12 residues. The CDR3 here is CASLGRYNEQFF. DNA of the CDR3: TGTGCCAGCCTTGGGAGATACAATGAGCAGTTCTTC.

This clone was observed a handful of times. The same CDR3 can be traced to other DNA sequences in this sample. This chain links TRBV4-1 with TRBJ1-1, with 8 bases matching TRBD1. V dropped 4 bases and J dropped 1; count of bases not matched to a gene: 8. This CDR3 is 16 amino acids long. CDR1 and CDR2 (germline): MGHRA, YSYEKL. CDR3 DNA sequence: TGCGCCAGCAGCCTTGCAAGTGGGACAGGGAACACTGAAGCTTTCTTT. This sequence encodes CASSLASGTGNTEAFF.

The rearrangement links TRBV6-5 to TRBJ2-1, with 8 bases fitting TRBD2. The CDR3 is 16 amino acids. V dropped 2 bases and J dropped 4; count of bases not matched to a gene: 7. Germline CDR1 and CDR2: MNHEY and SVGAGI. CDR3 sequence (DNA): TGTGCCAGCAGTTACGCCGGGACTAGGCTATACAATGAGCAGTTCTTC. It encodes CASSYAGTRLYNEQFF.

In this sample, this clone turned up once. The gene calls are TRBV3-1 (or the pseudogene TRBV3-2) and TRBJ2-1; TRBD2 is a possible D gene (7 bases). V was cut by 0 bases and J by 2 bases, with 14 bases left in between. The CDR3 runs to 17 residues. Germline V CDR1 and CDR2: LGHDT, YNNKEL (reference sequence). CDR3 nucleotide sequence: TGTGCCAGCAGCCAAGAAGGGGCGGGGGCTACCTACAATGAGCAGTTCTTC. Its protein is CASSQEGAGATYNEQFF.

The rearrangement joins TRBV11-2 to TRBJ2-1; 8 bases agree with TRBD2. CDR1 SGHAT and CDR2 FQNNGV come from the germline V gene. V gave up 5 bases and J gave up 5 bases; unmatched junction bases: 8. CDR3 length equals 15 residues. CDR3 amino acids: CASSPSGRAHNEQFF. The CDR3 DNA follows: TGTGCCAGCAGCCCGAGCGGGAGAGCCCACAATGAGCAGTTCTTC.

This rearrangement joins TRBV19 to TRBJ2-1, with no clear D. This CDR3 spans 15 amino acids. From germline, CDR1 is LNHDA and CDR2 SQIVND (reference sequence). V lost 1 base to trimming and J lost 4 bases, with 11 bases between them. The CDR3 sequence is CASSIGRITYNEQFF. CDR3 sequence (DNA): TGTGCCAGTAGTATAGGCAGGATAACTTACAATGAGCAGTTCTTC.

The CDR3 protein is CASSPHRDTEAFF. Written as DNA, the CDR3 is TGTGCCAGCTCACCCCACAGGGACACTGAAGCTTTCTTT. The rearrangement uses TRBV18 and TRBJ1-1; tentatively, D is TRBD1 (6 bases). Trimming took 3 bases from V and 3 from J, leaving 8 bases between them. The CDR3 extends over 13 amino acids. CDR1 is KGHSH and CDR2 is LQKENI in the germline V gene. The entire variable domain, with the rest obtained from reference TRBV18 and TRBJ1-1, is as follows: NAGVMQNPRHLVRRRGQEARLRCSPMKGHSHVYWYRQLPEEGLKFMVYLQKENIIDESGMPKERFSAEFPKEGPSILRIQQVVRGDSAAYFCASSPHRDTEAFFGQGTRLTVV.

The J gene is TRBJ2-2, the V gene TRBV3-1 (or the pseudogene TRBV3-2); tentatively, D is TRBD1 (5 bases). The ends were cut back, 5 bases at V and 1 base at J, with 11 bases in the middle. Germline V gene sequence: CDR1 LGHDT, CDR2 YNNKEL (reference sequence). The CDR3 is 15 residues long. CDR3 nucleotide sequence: TGTGCCAGCAGCGACCTAACAGGGAACACCGGGGAGCTGTTTTTT. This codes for CASSDLTGNTGELFF.

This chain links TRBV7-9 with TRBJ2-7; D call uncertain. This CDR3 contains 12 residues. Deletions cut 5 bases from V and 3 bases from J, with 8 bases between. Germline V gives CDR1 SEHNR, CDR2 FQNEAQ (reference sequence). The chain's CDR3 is CASSPYGYEQYF. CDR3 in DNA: TGTGCCAGCAGCCCCTATGGCTACGAGCAGTACTTC.

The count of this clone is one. CDR3 in amino acids: CASSPPDIQETQYF. The CDR3 bases are TGTGCCAGCTCACCACCGGACATTCAAGAGACCCAGTACTTC. The chain employs TRBV18 and TRBJ2-5; D is perhaps TRBD1 (5 bases). The ends were cut back, 0 bases at V and 2 bases at J, with 7 bases in the middle. Germline loops: CDR1 KGHSH, CDR2 LQKENI. CDR3 size: 14 residues.

The CDR3 nucleotides read TGTGCCAGCAGGAACTGGGGCCTGGGTAGCAATCAGCCCCAGCATTTT. Translating gives CASRNWGLGSNQPQHF. V gene TRBV5-8 combines with J gene TRBJ1-5; the D gene is possibly TRBD1 (5 bases). Trimming took off 5 bases at V and 0 bases at J, with 15 bases between the two ends. CDR1 SGHTS and CDR2 YDEGEE come from the germline V gene. The CDR3 is 16 residues long.

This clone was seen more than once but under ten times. In DNA, the CDR3 is TGTGCCAGCAGCTTGGGGACAGGCCCTTCTAACTATGGCTACACCTTC. Protein product: CASSLGTGPSNYGYTF. The chain has TRBV5-4 and TRBJ1-2; TRBD1 matches 7 bases. V trimming: 0 bases; J trimming: 0 bases; junction bases outside the gene matches: 5. CDR3 length equals 16 residues. Germline V gene sequence: CDR1 SGHNT, CDR2 YYREEE (reference sequence).

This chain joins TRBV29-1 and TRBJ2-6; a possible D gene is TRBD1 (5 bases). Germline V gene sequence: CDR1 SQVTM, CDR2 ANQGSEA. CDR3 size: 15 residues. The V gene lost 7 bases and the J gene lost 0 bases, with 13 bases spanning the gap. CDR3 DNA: TGCAGCGCCAGGGTTCCAAACTCTGGGGCCAACGTCCTGACTTTC. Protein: CSARVPNSGANVLTF.

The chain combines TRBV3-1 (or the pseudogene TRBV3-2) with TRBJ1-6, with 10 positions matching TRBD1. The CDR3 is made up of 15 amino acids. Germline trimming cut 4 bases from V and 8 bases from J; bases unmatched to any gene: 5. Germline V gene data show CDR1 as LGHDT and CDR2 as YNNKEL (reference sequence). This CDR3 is CASSRRGTGDSPLHF. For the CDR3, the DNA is TGTGCCAGCAGCCGCCGAGGGACAGGGGATTCACCCCTCCACTTT.

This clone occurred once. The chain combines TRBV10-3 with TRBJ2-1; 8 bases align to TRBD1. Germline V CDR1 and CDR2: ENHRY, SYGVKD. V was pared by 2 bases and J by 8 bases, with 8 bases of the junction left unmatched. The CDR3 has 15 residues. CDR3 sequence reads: CAISEGQGKVDEQFF. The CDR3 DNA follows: TGTGCCATCAGTGAGGGACAGGGTAAAGTGGATGAGCAGTTCTTC.

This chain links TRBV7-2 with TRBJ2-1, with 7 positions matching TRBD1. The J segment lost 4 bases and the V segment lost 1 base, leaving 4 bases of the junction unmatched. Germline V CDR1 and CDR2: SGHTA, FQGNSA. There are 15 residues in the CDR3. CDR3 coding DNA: TGTGCCAGCAGCTTAGGAGGGGGCGCGTACAATGAGCAGTTCTTC. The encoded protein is CASSLGGGAYNEQFF.